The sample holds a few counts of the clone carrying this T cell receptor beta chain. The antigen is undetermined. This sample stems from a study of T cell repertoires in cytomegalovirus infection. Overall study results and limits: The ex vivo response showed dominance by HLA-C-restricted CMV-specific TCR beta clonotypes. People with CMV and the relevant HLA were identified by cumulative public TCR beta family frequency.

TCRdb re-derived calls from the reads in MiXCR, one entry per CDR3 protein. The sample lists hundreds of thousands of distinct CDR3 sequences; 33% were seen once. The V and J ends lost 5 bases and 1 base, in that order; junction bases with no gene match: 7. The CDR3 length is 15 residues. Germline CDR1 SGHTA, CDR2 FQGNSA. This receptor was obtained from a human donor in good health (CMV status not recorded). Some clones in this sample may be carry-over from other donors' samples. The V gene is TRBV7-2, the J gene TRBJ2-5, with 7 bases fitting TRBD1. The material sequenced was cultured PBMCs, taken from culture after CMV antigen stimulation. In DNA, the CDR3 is TGTGCCAGCAGCAGTAGGACAGGCTTCCAAGAGACCCAGTACTTC. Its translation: CASSSRTGFQETQYF.